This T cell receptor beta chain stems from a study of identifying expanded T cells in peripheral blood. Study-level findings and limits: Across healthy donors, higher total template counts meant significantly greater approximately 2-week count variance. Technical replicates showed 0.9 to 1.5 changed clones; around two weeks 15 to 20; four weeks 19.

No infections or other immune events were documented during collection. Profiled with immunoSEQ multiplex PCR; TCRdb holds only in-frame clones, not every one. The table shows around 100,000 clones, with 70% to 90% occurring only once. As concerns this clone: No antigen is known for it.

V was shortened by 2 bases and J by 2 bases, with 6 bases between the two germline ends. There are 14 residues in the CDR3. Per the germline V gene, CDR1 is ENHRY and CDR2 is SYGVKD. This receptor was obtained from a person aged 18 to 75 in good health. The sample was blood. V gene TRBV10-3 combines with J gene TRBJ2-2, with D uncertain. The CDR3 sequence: CAISERPNTGELFF. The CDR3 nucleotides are TGTGCCATCAGTGAGAGACCCAACACCGGGGAGCTGTTTTTT.